Shown below are 13 T cell receptor beta chains from a single sample sequenced in a study of blood T cell repertoires in COVID-19. TCRdb keeps only in-frame clones here, not all; method: immunoSEQ multiplex PCR. The table records under 200,000 clones, roughly 86% of them present only once. What was sequenced was peripheral blood. All receptors come from a woman older than 75 in a cohort sampled during active or convalescent COVID-19.

This clone was observed at least ten times. V usage is TRBV19 and J usage is TRBJ1-2; 8 positions agree with TRBD1. The trim removed 7 bases at V and 8 bases at J, leaving 12 bases unmatched. The CDR3 runs to 14 residues. The germline V gene has CDR1 LNHDA and CDR2 SQIVND (reference sequence). This CDR3 reads CASMAGGSIWGYTF. DNA for the CDR3: TGTGCCAGTATGGCAGGGGGCTCGATTTGGGGCTACACCTTC. Full variable domain (remainder filled in from reference TRBV19 and TRBJ1-2): DGGITQSPKYLFRKEGQNVTLSCEQNLNHDAMYWYRQDPGQGLRLIYYSQIVNDFQKGDIAEGYSVSREKKESFPLTVTSAQKNPTAFYLCASMAGGSIWGYTFGSGTRLTVV.

This chain uses TRBV5-4 with TRBJ2-3; 7 bases are a match to TRBD2. V shed 4 bases and J 0 bases; nucleotides not matched to a gene: 5. This CDR3 is built from 15 residues. Germline-derived CDR1 and CDR2 are SGHNT and YYREEE (reference sequence). Written as DNA, the CDR3 is TGTGCCAGCAGCACACGACTAGCTAGCACAGATACGCAGTATTTT. Amino acids: CASSTRLASTDTQYF.

This clone turned up a few times. This rearrangement joins TRBV28 to TRBJ2-7; 9 bases match TRBD1. Germline lookup yields CDR1 MDHEN and CDR2 SYDVKM. The CDR3 extends over 14 amino acids. Trimming at V came to 6 bases and at J to 5 bases, leaving 8 bases not matched to a gene. The CDR3 reads CASSFGTGSHEQYF. The CDR3 bases are TGTGCCAGCAGCTTCGGGACAGGGTCGCACGAGCAGTACTTC.

The chain joins TRBV6-5 to TRBJ1-4, with unresolved D. Trimming stripped 2 bases from V and 0 bases from J, with 4 bases between. The CDR3 consists of 14 residues. Germline assignment: CDR1 MNHEY and CDR2 SVGAGI. Written as DNA, the CDR3 is TGTGCCAGCAGTTACGACACAACTAATGAAAAACTGTTTTTT. Translation: CASSYDTTNEKLFF.

The CDR3 coding sequence is TGTGCCAGCAGCTTATCACAGGGTCCCTCCTATGGCTACACCTTC. It specifies CASSLSQGPSYGYTF. The V gene is TRBV7-9, the J gene TRBJ1-2, with D possibly being TRBD1 (6 bases). V was trimmed by 2 bases and J by 4 bases, leaving 14 bases between them. The CDR3 has 15 amino acids. Germline-derived CDR1 and CDR2 are SEHNR and FQNEAQ (reference sequence).

The sample holds a few counts of this clone. The chain joins TRBV6-5 to TRBJ2-3; D remains ambiguous. Trimming took 6 bases from V and 4 from J, leaving 14 bases between them. This CDR3 spans 14 amino acids. Germline V lookup: CDR1 MNHEY, CDR2 SVGAGI. The CDR3 coding sequence is TGTGCCAGCAGCTCCCCCAGTCCTGCAGATACGCAGTATTTT. Its protein product is CASSSPSPADTQYF.

This sequence joins TRBV19 and TRBJ1-6; D is uncertain. The V gene lost 3 bases and the J gene lost 4 bases, with 10 bases spanning the gap. The germline V gene has CDR1 LNHDA and CDR2 SQIVND (reference sequence). The CDR3 spans 15 residues. In DNA form, the CDR3 reads TGTGCCAGTAGTATCCAGGATAATTATAATTCACCCCTCCACTTT. It codes for CASSIQDNYNSPLHF.

This chain links TRBV24-1 with TRBJ2-3; tentative D call: TRBD1 (6 bases). The germline V and J ends were trimmed by 5 bases and 3 bases, with 14 bases remaining between them. Germline CDR1 reads KGHDR; CDR2 reads SFDVKD. CDR3 size: 15 residues. CDR3: CATSGSGDWTDTQYF. The CDR3 DNA reads TGTGCCACCAGTGGTTCAGGGGATTGGACAGATACGCAGTATTTT.

V is TRBV11-3 and J is TRBJ1-6; D may be TRBD1 (5 bases). Trimming took off 0 bases at V and 7 bases at J, with 7 bases between the two ends. Germline loops: CDR1 SGHNT, CDR2 YENEEA. The CDR3 length is 14 residues. The CDR3 spells CASSLDGANSPLHF. The CDR3 coding sequence is TGTGCCAGCAGCTTAGATGGGGCCAATTCACCCCTCCACTTT.

The rearrangement links TRBV5-1 to TRBJ2-2; D uncertain. V dropped 1 base and J dropped 3 bases, with 13 bases sitting between them. Germline V gene lookup returns CDR1 SGHRS and CDR2 YFSETQ. This CDR3 is 16 amino acids long. The CDR3 DNA follows: TGCGCCAGCAGCTTGTCGTCTCCCGGTGACACCGGGGAGCTGTTTTTT. Translated: CASSLSSPGDTGELFF. Variable domain in full (rest from reference TRBV5-1 and TRBJ2-2): KAGVTQTPRYLIKTRGQQVTLSCSPISGHRSVSWYQQTPGQGLQFLFEYFSETQRNKGNFPGRFSGRQFSNSRSEMNVSTLELGDSALYLCASSLSSPGDTGELFFGEGSRLTVL.

The J gene is TRBJ2-2, the V gene TRBV5-6; 13 nucleotides align to TRBD2. Germline assignment: CDR1 SGHDT and CDR2 YYEEEE. The V segment lost 3 bases and the J segment 7 bases; nucleotides outside the gene matches: 9. This CDR3 spans 17 amino acids. The CDR3 reads CASSYRLAGGRIGELFF. For the CDR3, the DNA is TGTGCCAGCAGCTACCGACTAGCGGGAGGACGAATCGGGGAGCTGTTTTTT.

This chain links TRBV18 with TRBJ2-1, with D perhaps TRBD1 (5 bases). V dropped 1 base and J dropped 6 bases, with 10 bases sitting between them. The germline gives CDR1 KGHSH, CDR2 LQKENI. This CDR3 contains 14 residues. In nucleotides, the CDR3 is TGTGCCAGCTCACCACAAGGGGTGTTCAATGAGCAGTTCTTC. This translates into CASSPQGVFNEQFF.

This chain joins TRBV5-1 and TRBJ2-6; D may be TRBD2 (6 bases). The CDR3 contains 15 residues. V was trimmed by 4 bases and J by 0 bases, leaving 8 bases between them. The V gene's germline CDR1 is SGHRS and CDR2 YFSETQ. Written as DNA, the CDR3 is TGCGCCAGCAGCGACGGGGGCTCTGGGGCCAACGTCCTGACTTTC. Protein product: CASSDGGSGANVLTF.